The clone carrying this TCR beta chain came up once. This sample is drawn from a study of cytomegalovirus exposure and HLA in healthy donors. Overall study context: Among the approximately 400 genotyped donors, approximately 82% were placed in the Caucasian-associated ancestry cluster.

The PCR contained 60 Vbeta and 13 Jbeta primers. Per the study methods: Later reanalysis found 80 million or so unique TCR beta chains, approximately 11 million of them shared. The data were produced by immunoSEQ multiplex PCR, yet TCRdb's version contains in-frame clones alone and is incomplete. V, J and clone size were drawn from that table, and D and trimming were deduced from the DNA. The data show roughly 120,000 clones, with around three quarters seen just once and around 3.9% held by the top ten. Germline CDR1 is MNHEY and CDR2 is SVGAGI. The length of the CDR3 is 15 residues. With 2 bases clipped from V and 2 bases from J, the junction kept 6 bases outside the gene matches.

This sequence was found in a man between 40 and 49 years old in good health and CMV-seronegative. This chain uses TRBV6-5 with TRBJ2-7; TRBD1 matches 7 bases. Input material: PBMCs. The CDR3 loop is CASSYGNRGTYEQYF. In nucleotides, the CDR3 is TGTGCCAGCAGTTACGGGAACAGGGGTACCTACGAGCAGTACTTC.